This is a list of T cell receptor beta chains from one sample in a study of tissue T cells after allogeneic stem cell transplantation. Repertoires were generated with immunoSEQ multiplex PCR, while TCRdb's copy carries only in-frame clones and drops some. This sample has around 24,000 clones, with about 90% found just once. Here the sequenced sample was blood, taken before transplantation. These receptors were collected from a male donor aged 60 or over who later had graft-versus-host disease after an allogeneic stem cell transplant. The CDR3 runs from the conserved cysteine through the conserved F or W. The D gene is left open where the match is weak. Where a row states a size, it is once, few, many or the class of an expanded clone; other rows omit it.

clone_size j_call v_call d_call cdr3_nt cdr3_aa
- TRBJ1-5 TRBV7-8 - TGTGCCAGCAGCCCACCGGGTACGGTTCGACAGCCCCAGCATTTT CASSPPGTVRQPQHF
few TRBJ1-2 TRBV19 - TGTGCCAGTATTCCGACGAGACTAAGGACCTATGGCTACACCTTC CASIPTRLRTYGYTF
- TRBJ2-3 TRBV6-1 TRBD2 TGTGCCAGCAGTGAAGGGGGGGGAGTGGATACGCAGTATTTT CASSEGGGVDTQYF
- TRBJ1-4 TRBV25-1 - TGTGCCAGCAGTCCCCCCGGCAGCGGTAATGAAAAACTGTTTTTT CASSPPGSGNEKLFF
- TRBJ2-1 TRBV9 - TGTGCCAGCAGCGTCCAGGCAGTGGATGAGCAGTTCTTC CASSVQAVDEQFF
- TRBJ2-3 TRBV20-1 - TGCGGCACAGATACGCAGTATTTT CGTDTQYF
- TRBJ2-7 TRBV5-4 - TGTGCCAGCAGCACCGAGGTCAACTCCTACGAGCAGTACTTC CASSTEVNSYEQYF
- TRBJ2-1 TRBV5-1 TRBD2 TGCGCCAGCAGCGGCGGGACTAGCGCTAGCTCCTACAATGAGCAGTTCTTC CASSGGTSASSYNEQFF
- TRBJ1-2 TRBV7-2 TRBD1 TGTGCCAGCAGCTTAGCCGACAGGGGGGCGAAAGGCTACACCTTC CASSLADRGAKGYTF
- TRBJ2-7 TRBV4-1 - TGCGCCAGCAGCCAAGGAAACAGGGTTTACGAGCAGTACTTC CASSQGNRVYEQYF
once TRBJ1-1 TRBV2 - TGTGCCAGCAGTGTAGGGGCAGGGGAAGCTTTCTTT CASSVGAGEAFF
once TRBJ2-1 TRBV3-1/TRBV3-2 TRBD2 TGTGCCAGCAGCCAATCTAGCGGGGGCGCCGATGGGCAGCAGTTCTTC CASSQSSGGADGQQFF
- TRBJ2-5 TRBV4-2 TRBD2 TGTGCCAGCAGCCCTGCGGGGGTTAACCAAGAGACCCAGTACTTC CASSPAGVNQETQYF
- TRBJ2-1 TRBV5-1 TRBD1 TGCGCCAGCAGCGGGACAGGGAGCTCCTACAATGAGCAGTTCTTC CASSGTGSSYNEQFF
- TRBJ2-5 TRBV11-3 TRBD1 TGTGCCAGCAGCTTAGTGACAGGGGCCCAAGAGACCCAGTACTTC CASSLVTGAQETQYF
- TRBJ2-7 TRBV28 - TGTGCCAGCTTTAACCAACAGGGTTCCTACGAGCAGTACTTC CASFNQQGSYEQYF
few TRBJ2-2 TRBV7-6 - TGTGCCAGCAGCCAAGACAGGCAAGGATTGGGCGGGGAGCTGTTTTTT CASSQDRQGLGGELFF
- TRBJ2-1 TRBV4-3 TRBD2 TGCGCCAGCAGCCCCCAGGCGGGAGAGGGCAATGAGCAGTTCTTC CASSPQAGEGNEQFF
- TRBJ2-5 TRBV7-7 TRBD2 TGTGCCAGCAGCTTACCCGGGACTACCCAAGAGACCCAGTACTTC CASSLPGTTQETQYF
- TRBJ1-2 TRBV7-9 - TGTGCCAGCAGCGAGAGGTTTCGTGGGGGGAACCTTCTCTATGGCTACACCTTC CASSERFRGGNLLYGYTF
- TRBJ2-7 TRBV5-1 TRBD1 TGCGCCAGCAGCCCGTGGACAGGGGTAGGCGAGCAGTACTTC CASSPWTGVGEQYF
- TRBJ1-3 TRBV19 TRBD1 TGTGCCAGTAGGAGGGGGACAGATCCTGGAAACACCATATATTTT CASRRGTDPGNTIYF
- TRBJ2-1 TRBV11-3 - TGTGCCAGCAGCCAGGGGCCAGCGGACGTTTACAATGAGCAGTTCTTC CASSQGPADVYNEQFF
- TRBJ2-2 TRBV14 - TGTGCCAGCAGCCAAGGACTTACCGGGGAGCTGTTTTTT CASSQGLTGELFF
- TRBJ2-3 TRBV19 - TGTGCCAGTAGTATTCAGGGTCAGCCCACAGATACGCAGTATTTT CASSIQGQPTDTQYF
- TRBJ1-5 TRBV7-2 TRBD1 TGTGCCAGCAGCTCACACCCAGGGACAGGGCCCTCCAATCAGCCCCAGCATTTT CASSSHPGTGPSNQPQHF
- TRBJ2-7 TRBV10-1 TRBD1 TGCGCCAGCAGTGAGTCGAGCCAGGGGGCGCGGGACGAGCAGTACTTC CASSESSQGARDEQYF
- TRBJ1-2 TRBV3-1/TRBV3-2 TRBD1 TGTGCCAGCAGCCTTTTTCCGGAACAGGGGGGCGGCTACACCTTC CASSLFPEQGGGYTF